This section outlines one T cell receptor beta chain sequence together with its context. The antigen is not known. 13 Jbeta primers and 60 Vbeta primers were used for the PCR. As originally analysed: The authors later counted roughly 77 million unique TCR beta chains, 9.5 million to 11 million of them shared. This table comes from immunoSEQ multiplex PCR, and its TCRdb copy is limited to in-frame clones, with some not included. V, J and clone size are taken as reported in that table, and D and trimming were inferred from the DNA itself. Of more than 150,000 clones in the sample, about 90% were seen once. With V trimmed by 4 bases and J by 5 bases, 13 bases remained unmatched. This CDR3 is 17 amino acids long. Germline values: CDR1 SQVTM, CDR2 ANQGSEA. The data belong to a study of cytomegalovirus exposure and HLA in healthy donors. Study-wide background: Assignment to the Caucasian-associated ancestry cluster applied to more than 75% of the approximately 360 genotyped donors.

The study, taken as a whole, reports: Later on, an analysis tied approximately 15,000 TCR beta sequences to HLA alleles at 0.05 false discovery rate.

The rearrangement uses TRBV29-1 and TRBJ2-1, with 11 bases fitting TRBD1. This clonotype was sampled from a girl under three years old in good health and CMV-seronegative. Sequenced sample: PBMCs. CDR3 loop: CSVAYTGTGGKNNEQFF. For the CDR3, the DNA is TGCAGCGTTGCTTACACCGGGACAGGGGGGAAAAACAATGAGCAGTTCTTC.